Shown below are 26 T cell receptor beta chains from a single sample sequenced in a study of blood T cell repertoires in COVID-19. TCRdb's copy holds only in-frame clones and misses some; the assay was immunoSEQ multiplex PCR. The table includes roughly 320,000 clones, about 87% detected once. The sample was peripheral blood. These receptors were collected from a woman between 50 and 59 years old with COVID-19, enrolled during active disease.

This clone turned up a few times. The DNA of the CDR3 is TGTGCCAGCAGTTTAGCAGGGGGAAGCACTGAAGCTTTCTTT. As protein: CASSLAGGSTEAFF. The J gene is TRBJ1-1, the V gene TRBV27; 7 bases agree with TRBD1. V trimming: 2 bases; J trimming: 4 bases; junction bases outside the gene matches: 4. Germline values: CDR1 MNHEY, CDR2 SMNVEV (reference sequence). The CDR3 totals 14 residues.

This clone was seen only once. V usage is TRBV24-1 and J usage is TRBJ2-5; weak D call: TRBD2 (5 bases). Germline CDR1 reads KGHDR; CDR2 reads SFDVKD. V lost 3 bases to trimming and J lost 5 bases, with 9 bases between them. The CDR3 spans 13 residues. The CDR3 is CATSDGGRETQYF. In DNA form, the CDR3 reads TGTGCCACCAGTGATGGAGGCCGGGAGACCCAGTACTTC.

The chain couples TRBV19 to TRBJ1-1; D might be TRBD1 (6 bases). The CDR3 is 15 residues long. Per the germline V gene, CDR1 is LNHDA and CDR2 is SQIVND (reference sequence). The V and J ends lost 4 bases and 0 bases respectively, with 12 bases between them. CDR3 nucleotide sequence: TGTGCCAGTAGTAATAGTGGACAGATGAACACTGAAGCTTTCTTT. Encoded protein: CASSNSGQMNTEAFF.

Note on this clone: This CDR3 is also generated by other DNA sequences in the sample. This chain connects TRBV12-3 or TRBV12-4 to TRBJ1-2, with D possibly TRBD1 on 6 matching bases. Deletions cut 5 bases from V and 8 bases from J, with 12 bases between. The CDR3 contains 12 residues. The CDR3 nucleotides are TGTGCCAGCAGTCTCAGGGGTGGCGGCTACACCTTC. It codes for CASSLRGGGYTF.

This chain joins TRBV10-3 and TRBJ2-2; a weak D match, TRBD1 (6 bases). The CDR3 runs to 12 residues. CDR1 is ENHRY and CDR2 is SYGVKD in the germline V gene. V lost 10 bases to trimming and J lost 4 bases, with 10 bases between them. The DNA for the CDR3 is TGTGCCACCGCAGGGGTCACCGGGGAGCTGTTTTTT. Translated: CATAGVTGELFF.

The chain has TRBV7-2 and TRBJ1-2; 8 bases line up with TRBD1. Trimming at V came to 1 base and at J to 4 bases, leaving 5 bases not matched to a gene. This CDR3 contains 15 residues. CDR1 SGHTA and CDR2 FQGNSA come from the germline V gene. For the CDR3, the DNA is TGTGCCAGCAGCTTAGGGTACAGGGGGGGCTATGGCTACACCTTC. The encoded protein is CASSLGYRGGYGYTF.

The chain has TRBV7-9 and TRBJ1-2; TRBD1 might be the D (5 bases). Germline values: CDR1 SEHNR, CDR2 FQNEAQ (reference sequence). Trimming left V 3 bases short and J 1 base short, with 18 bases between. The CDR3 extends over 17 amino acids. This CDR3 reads CASSFRGGTLNNYGYTF. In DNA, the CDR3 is TGTGCCAGCAGCTTTCGTGGAGGGACTCTGAATAACTATGGCTACACCTTC.

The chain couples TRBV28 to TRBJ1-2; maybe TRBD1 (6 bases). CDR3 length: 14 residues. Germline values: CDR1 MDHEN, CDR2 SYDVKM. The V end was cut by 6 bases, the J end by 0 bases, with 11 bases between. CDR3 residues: CASRMDRSNYGYTF. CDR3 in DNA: TGTGCCAGCAGGATGGACAGATCTAACTATGGCTACACCTTC.

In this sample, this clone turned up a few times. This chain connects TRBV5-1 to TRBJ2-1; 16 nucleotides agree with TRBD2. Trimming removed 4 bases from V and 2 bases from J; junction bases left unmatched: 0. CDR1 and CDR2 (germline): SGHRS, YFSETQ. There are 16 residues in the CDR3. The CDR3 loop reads CASSGTSGRAYNEQFF. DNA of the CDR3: TGCGCCAGCAGCGGGACTAGCGGGAGGGCCTACAATGAGCAGTTCTTC.

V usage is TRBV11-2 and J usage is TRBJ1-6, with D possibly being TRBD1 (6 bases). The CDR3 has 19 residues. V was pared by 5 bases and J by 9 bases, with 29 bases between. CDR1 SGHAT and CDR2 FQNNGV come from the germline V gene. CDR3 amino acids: CASSARTGSGTTRGSPLHF. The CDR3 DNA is TGTGCCAGCAGCGCCAGAACAGGGTCCGGTACCACTCGCGGTTCACCCCTCCACTTT. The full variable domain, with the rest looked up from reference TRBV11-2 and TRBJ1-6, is EAGVAQSPRYKIIEKRQSVAFWCNPISGHATLYWYQQILGQGPKLLIQFQNNGVVDDSQLPKDRFSAERLKGVDSTLKIQPAKLEDSAVYLCASSARTGSGTTRGSPLHFGNGTRLTVT.

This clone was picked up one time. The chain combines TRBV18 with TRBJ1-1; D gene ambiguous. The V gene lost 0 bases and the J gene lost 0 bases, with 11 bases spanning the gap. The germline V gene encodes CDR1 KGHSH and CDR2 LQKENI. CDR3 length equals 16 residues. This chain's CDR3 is CASSPPIAMMNTEAFF. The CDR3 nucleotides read TGTGCCAGCTCACCACCAATTGCTATGATGAACACTGAAGCTTTCTTT.

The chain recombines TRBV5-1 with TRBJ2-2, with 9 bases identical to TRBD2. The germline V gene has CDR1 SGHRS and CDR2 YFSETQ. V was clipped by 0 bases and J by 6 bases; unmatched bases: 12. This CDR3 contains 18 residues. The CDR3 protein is CASSLEPPSGVPSGELFF. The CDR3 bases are TGCGCCAGCAGCTTGGAACCTCCTAGCGGGGTTCCCTCCGGGGAGCTGTTTTTT.

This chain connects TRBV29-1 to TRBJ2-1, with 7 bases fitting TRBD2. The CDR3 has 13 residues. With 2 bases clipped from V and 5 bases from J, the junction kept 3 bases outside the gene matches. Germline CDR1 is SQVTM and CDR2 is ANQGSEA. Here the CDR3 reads CSVEPSGNNEQFF. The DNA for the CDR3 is TGCAGCGTTGAACCTAGCGGCAACAATGAGCAGTTCTTC.

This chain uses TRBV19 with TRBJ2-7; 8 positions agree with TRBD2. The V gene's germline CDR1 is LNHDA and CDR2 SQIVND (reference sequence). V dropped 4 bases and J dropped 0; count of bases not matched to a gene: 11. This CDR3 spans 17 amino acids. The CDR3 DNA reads TGTGCCAGTAGTAAAACTAGCGGAAGAAAGAGCTCCTACGAGCAGTACTTC. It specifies CASSKTSGRKSSYEQYF.

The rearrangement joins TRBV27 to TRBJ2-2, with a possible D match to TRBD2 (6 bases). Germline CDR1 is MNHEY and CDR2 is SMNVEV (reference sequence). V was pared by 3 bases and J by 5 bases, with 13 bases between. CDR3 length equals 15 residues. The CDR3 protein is CASSFSGGITGELFF. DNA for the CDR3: TGTGCCAGCAGTTTCTCCGGCGGGATAACCGGGGAGCTGTTTTTT.

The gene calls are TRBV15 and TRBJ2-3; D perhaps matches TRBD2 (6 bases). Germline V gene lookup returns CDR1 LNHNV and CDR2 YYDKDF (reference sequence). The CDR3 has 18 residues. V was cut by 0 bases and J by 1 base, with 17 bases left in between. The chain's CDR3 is CATSRDRPSGGGTDTQYF. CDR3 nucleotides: TGTGCCACCAGCAGAGATAGACCGTCGGGCGGGGGCACAGATACGCAGTATTTT.

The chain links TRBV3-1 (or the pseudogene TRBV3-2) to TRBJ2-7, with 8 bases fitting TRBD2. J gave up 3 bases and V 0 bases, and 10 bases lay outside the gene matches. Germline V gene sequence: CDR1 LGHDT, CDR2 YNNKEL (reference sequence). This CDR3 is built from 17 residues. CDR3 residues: CASSQEGRLARIYEQYF. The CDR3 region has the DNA TGTGCCAGCAGCCAAGAAGGCAGACTAGCGAGAATCTACGAGCAGTACTTC.

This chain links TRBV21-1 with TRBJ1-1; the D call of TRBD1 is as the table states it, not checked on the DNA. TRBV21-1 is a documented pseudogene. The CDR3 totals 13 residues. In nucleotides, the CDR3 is TGTGCCAGCAGCCCCCGGGGACAGCTTGAAGCTTTCTTT. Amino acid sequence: CASSPRGQLEAFF.

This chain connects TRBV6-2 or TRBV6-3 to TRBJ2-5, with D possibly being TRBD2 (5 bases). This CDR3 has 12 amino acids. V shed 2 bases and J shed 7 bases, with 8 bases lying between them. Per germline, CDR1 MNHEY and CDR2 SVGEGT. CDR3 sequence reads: CASSYIAGTQYF. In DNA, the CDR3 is TGTGCCAGCAGTTACATCGCGGGGACCCAGTACTTC.

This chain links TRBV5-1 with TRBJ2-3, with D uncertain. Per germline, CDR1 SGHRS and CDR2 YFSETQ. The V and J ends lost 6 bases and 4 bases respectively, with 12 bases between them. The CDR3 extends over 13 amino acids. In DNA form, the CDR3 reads TGCGCCAGCACCCGCGGCGGCGCAGATACGCAGTATTTT. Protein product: CASTRGGADTQYF.

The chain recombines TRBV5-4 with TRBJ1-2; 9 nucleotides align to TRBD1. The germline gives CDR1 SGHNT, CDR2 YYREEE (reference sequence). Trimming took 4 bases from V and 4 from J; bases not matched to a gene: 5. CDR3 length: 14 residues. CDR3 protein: CASSPTGGVYGYTF. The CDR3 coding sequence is TGTGCCAGCAGCCCCACAGGGGGCGTCTATGGCTACACCTTC. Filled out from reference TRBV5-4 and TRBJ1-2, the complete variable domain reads ETGVTQSPTHLIKTRGQQVTLRCSSQSGHNTVSWYQQALGQGPQFIFQYYREEENGRGNFPPRFSGLQFPNYSSELNVNALELDDSALYLCASSPTGGVYGYTFGSGTRLTVV.

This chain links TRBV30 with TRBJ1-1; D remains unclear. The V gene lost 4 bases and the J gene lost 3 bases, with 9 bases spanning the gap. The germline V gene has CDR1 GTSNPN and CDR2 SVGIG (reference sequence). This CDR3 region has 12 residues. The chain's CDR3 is CAWTEDHTEAFF. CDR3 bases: TGTGCCTGGACCGAGGATCACACTGAAGCTTTCTTT. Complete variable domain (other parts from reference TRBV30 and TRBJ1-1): SQTIHQWPATLVQPVGSPLSLECTVEGTSNPNLYWYRQAAGRGLQLLFYSVGIGQISSEVPQNLSASRPQDRQFILSSKKLLLSDSGFYLCAWTEDHTEAFFGQGTRLTVV.

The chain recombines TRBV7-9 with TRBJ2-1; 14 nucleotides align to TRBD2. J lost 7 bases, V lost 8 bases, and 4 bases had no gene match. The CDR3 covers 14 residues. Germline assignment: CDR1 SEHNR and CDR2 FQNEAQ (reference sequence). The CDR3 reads CASRGLAGVNEQFF. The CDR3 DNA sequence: TGTGCCAGCCGGGGACTAGCGGGAGTTAATGAGCAGTTCTTC.

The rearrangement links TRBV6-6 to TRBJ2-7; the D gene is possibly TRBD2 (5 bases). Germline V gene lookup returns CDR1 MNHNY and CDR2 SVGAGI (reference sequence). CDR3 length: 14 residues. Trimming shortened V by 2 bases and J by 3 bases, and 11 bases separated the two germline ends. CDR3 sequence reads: CASSYDWRFYEQYF. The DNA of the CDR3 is TGTGCCAGCAGTTACGACTGGAGGTTCTACGAGCAGTACTTC.

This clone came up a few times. CDR3 amino acids: CASSLAGGSRYEQYF. CDR3 DNA: TGTGCCAGCAGCTTAGCGGGCGGGAGTCGATACGAGCAGTACTTC. The V gene is TRBV7-3, the J gene TRBJ2-7, with 7 bases that match TRBD2. Germline V lookup: CDR1 SGHTA, CDR2 FQGTGA. This CDR3 is built from 15 residues. V was pared by 2 bases and J by 4 bases, with 8 bases of the junction left unmatched. The full variable domain, in which reference TRBV7-3 and TRBJ2-7 provide the parts outside the CDR3, is GAGVSQTPSNKVTEKGKYVELRCDPISGHTALYWYRQSLGQGPEFLIYFQGTGAADDSGLPNDRFFAVRPEGSVSTLKIQRTERGDSAVYLCASSLAGGSRYEQYFGPGTRLTVT.

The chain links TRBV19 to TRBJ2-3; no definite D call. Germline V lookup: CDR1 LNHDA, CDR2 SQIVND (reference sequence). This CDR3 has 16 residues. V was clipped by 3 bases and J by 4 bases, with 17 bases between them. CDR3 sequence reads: CASSMAARASADTQYF. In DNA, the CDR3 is TGTGCCAGTAGTATGGCGGCCAGAGCGAGTGCAGATACGCAGTATTTT.